What follows describes a single T cell receptor beta chain. Its antigen remains unknown. This sample is drawn from a study of PD-1 blockade in classical Hodgkin lymphoma. Study-wide results and limits: Repertoire differences lack defined causes, possibly disease activity or prior therapy. In CD4+ cells, TCR diversity went up significantly by C4D1, but in CD8+ cells it did not. Patients newly diagnosed and complete responders had comparable baseline diversity. Healthy donors reportedly exceeded newly diagnosed patients in baseline TCR diversity.

As to time point: cycle 4 day 1 (C4D1), after 6 weeks of nivolumab. Every patient experienced relapse after autologous stem cell transplantation, and brentuximab vedotin exposure varied. This CDR3 has 16 amino acids. V shed 4 bases and J 0 bases; nucleotides not matched to a gene: 9. Germline V gene lookup returns CDR1 SEHNR and CDR2 FQNEAQ (reference sequence). Sequencing was performed with immunoSEQ multiplex PCR; in TCRdb, only in-frame clones are kept and a portion is missing. The sample carries tens of thousands of clones, about nine tenths recorded once. The TCR comes from a human donor with classical Hodgkin lymphoma. V is TRBV7-9 and J is TRBJ2-7, with 7 bases matching TRBD2. The starting material was peripheral blood mononuclear cells (PBMCs), obtained before the fourth cycle of nivolumab. The CDR3 region is CASSSLSGTLSYEQYF. CDR3 in DNA: TGTGCCAGCAGCTCATTGAGCGGGACCCTCTCCTACGAGCAGTACTTC.